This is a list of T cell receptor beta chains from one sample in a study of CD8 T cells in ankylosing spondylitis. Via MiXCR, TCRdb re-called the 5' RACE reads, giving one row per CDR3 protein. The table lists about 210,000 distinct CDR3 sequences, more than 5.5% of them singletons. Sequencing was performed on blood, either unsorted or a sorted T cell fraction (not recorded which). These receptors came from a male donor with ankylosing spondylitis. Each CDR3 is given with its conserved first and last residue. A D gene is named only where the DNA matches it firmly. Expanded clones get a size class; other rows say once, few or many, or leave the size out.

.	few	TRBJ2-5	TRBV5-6	CASSLVGVGYQETQYF	TGTGCCAGCAGCTTGGTAGGGGTCGGCTACCAAGAGACCCAGTACTTC
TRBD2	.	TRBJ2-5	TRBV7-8	CASSPRPGLAGGRGETQYF	TGTGCCAGCAGCCCCCGACCGGGACTAGCGGGAGGAAGGGGGGAGACCCAGTACTTC
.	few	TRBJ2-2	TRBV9	CASSPRSGELFF	TGTGCCAGCAGCCCTCGATCCGGGGAGCTGTTTTTT
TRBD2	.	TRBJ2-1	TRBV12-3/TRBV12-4	CASSFSGGARGNEQFF	TGTGCCAGCAGTTTTTCGGGGGGGGCCCGGGGGAATGAGCAGTTCTTC
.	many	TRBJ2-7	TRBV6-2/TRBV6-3	CASSLPHRKSSYEQYF	TGTGCCAGCAGTCTACCCCACAGGAAGAGCTCCTACGAGCAGTACTTC
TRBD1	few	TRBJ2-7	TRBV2	CASSSRGPHSYEQYF	TGTGCCAGCAGTTCCAGGGGGCCCCACTCCTACGAGCAGTACTTC
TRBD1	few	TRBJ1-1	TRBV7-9	CASSSFRGLSFPEAFF	TGTGCCAGCAGCTCATTCAGGGGGCTTTCATTCCCTGAAGCTTTCTTT
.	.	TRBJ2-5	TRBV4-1	CASSQDSPGSIEETQYF	TGCGCCAGCAGCCAAGATAGTCCAGGTTCCATCGAAGAGACCCAGTACTTC
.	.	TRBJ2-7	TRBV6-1	CASTIWGYEQYF	TGTGCCAGCACCATTTGGGGCTACGAGCAGTACTTC
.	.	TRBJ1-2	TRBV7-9	CASSLGAPTVGGGYTF	TGTGCCAGCAGCTTAGGAGCTCCTACAGTGGGGGGCGGCTACACCTTC
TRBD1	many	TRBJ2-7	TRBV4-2	CASSQNQATGSYEQYF	TGTGCCAGCAGCCAAAACCAGGCGACAGGGAGCTACGAGCAGTACTTC
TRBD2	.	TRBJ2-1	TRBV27	CASSSGTSGGGDEQFF	TGTGCCAGCAGTTCCGGGACTAGCGGGGGTGGAGATGAGCAGTTCTTC
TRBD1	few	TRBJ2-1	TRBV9	CASSRDREGEQFF	TGTGCCAGCAGCCGGGACAGGGAGGGTGAGCAGTTCTTC
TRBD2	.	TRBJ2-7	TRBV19	CASSMASGSIYEQYF	TGTGCCAGTAGTATGGCTAGCGGGAGTATCTACGAGCAGTACTTC
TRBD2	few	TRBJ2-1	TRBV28	CASSFVSSGGTERNEQFF	TGTGCCAGCAGTTTCGTGTCTAGCGGGGGGACAGAACGCAATGAGCAGTTCTTC
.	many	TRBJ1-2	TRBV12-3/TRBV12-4	CASSLGVTGYTF	TGTGCCAGCAGCTTGGGGGTGACTGGCTACACCTTC
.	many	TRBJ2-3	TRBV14	CASSQDPLSGRADTQYF	TGTGCCAGCAGCCAAGATCCCTTGTCGGGAAGGGCAGATACGCAGTATTTT
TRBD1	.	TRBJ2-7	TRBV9	CASSVVGTGVGEQYF	TGTGCCAGCAGCGTAGTAGGGACAGGGGTAGGGGAGCAGTACTTC
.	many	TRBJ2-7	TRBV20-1	CSARDRTVDYEQYF	TGCAGTGCTAGAGATCGGACAGTCGATTACGAGCAGTACTTC
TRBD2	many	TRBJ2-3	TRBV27	CASSLERDLGGDTQYF	TGTGCCAGCAGTTTAGAGCGGGATTTAGGCGGAGATACGCAGTATTTT
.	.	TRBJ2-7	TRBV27	CASSRPSVSSYEQYF	TGTGCCAGCAGCCGCCCCTCCGTATCCTCCTACGAGCAGTACTTC
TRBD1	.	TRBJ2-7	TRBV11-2	CASSFDRGRVYEQYF	TGTGCCAGCAGCTTCGACAGGGGGCGCGTCTACGAGCAGTACTTC
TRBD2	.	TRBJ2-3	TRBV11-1	CASSLPGGREGGDTQYF	TGTGCCAGCAGCTTGCCCGGAGGGCGGGAGGGCGGAGATACGCAGTATTTT
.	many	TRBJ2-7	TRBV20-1	CSARAETYEQYF	TGCAGTGCTAGAGCGGAAACCTACGAGCAGTACTTC
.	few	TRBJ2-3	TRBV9	CASSVGASTDTQYF	TGTGCCAGCAGCGTAGGAGCTAGCACAGATACGCAGTATTTT
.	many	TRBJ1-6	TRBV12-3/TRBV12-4	CASRLNNSPLHF	TGTGCCAGCAGACTAAATAATTCACCCCTCCACTTT
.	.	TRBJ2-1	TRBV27	CASSPTQTGNEQFF	TGTGCCAGCAGTCCGACCCAGACTGGGAATGAGCAGTTCTTC
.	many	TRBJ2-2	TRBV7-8	CASSYGIRAGELFF	TGTGCCAGCAGTTACGGGATAAGGGCCGGGGAGCTGTTTTTT